This TCR beta chain was obtained from a study of T cells in Graves' hyperthyroidism and ophthalmopathy. As for the study in general: It was at initial diagnosis, before any treatment, that peripheral blood was collected.

A patient was excluded if there was uncontrolled infection, other autoimmune disease, pregnancy or lactation. General observations from the study: Most thyroid clonotypes that were expanded above 0.001 also turned up in blood.

RNA transcripts gave rise to amplified TCR beta CDR3 regions. The study used the HTBI primer set for a first-round RT-PCR of the TCR CDR3. TCRdb analysed the multiplex PCR reads with MiXCR anew, one entry per CDR3 protein. This repertoire shows 400,000 to 550,000 distinct CDR3 sequences, approximately 15% found once; its top ten account for 15% to 20%. Trimming removed 0 bases at V and 0 bases at J, with 8 bases between. This CDR3 spans 14 amino acids. Germline CDR1 and CDR2: DFQATT and SNEGSKA (reference sequence). This clonotype has at least ten counts. What it recognizes is unknown. The source is a woman younger than 35 with Graves' hyperthyroidism. Sequenced material: blood. The chain links TRBV20-1 to TRBJ1-1, with D tentatively TRBD1 (6 bases). This CDR3 is CSARDDRLNTEAFF. DNA for the CDR3: TGCAGTGCTAGAGACGACAGGCTGAACACTGAAGCTTTCTTT.